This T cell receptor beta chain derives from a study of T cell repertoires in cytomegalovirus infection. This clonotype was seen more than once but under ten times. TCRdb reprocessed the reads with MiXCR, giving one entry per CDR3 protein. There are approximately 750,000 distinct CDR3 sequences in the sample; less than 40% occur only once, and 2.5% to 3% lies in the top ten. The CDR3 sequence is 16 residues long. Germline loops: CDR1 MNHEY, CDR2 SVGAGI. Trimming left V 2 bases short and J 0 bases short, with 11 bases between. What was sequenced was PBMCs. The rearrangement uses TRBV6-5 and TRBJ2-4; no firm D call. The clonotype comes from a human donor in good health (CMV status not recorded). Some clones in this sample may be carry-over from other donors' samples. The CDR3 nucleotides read TGTGCCAGCAGTTACCGCGGCGGTGAAGCCAAAAACATTCAGTACTTC. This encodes CASSYRGGEAKNIQYF.